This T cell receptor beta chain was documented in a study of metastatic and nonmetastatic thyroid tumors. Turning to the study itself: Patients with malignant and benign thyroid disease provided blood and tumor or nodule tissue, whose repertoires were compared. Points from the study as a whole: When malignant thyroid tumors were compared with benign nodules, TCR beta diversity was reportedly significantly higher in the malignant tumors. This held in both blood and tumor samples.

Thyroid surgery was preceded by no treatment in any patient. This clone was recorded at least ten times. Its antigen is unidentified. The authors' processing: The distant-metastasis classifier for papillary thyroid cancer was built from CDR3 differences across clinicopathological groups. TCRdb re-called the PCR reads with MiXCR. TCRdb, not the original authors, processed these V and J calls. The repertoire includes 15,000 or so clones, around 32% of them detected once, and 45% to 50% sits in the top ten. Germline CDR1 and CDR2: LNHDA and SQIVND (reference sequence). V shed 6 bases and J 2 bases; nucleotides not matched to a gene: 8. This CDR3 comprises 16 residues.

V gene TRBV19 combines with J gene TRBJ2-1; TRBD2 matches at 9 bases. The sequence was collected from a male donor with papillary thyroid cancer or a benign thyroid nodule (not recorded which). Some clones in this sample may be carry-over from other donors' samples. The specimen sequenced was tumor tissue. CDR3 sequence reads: CASSLGSSGAYNEQFF. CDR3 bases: TGTGCCAGTAGCCTAGGGTCTAGCGGGGCCTACAATGAGCAGTTCTTC.